A selection of T cell receptor beta chains follows, all from one sample in a study. TCRdb reprocessed the 5' RACE reads with MiXCR, giving one entry per CDR3 protein. The repertoire has about 57,000 distinct CDR3 sequences, 25% to 30% of them found once; the top ten carry approximately 3.2%. The sequencing input was tumor-infiltrating memory CD4+ T cells sorted from the breast tumor. These TCRs come from a female donor with breast cancer. CDR3s include the opening cysteine and the closing phenylalanine or tryptophan. The order of the fields is D gene, V gene, J gene, clone size, CDR3 protein, CDR3 DNA. D genes are given only for firm matches. Only some rows state a clone size, as once, few, many or a class for expanded clones.

NA,TRBV6-1,TRBJ2-3,NA,CASSERGLDTQYF,TGTGCCAGCAGTGAGAGGGGTCTAGATACGCAGTATTTT
TRBD2,TRBV27,TRBJ2-7,NA,CASNTIAGGPLYEQYF,TGTGCCAGCAATACCATAGCGGGAGGGCCTTTGTACGAGCAGTACTTC
TRBD2,TRBV7-9,TRBJ2-3,few,CASSRRGLPDTQYF,TGTGCCAGCAGCCGGCGGGGGTTACCAGATACGCAGTATTTT
TRBD1,TRBV20-1,TRBJ2-1,many,CSVLSGTGLNNEQFF,TGCAGTGTTTTATCCGGGACAGGGCTAAACAATGAGCAGTTCTTC
TRBD1,TRBV6-1,TRBJ2-1,few,CASSDLGQGADNEQFF,TGTGCCAGCAGTGACTTGGGACAGGGGGCTGACAATGAGCAGTTCTTC
NA,TRBV20-1,TRBJ1-1,few,CRLQGTEAFF,TGCAGACTACAGGGAACTGAAGCTTTCTTT
TRBD2,TRBV20-1,TRBJ2-3,NA,CCAPSQASGGINTQYF,TGCTGTGCGCCGAGCCAGGCTAGCGGGGGGATTAATACGCAGTATTTT
TRBD1,TRBV7-8,TRBJ1-5,few,CASSLDRGNYQPQHF,TGTGCCAGCAGCTTGGACAGGGGGAATTATCAGCCCCAGCATTTT
NA,TRBV4-3,TRBJ2-5,NA,CASSQDSSSRETQYF,TGCGCCAGCAGCCAAGATAGCAGTAGCCGCGAGACCCAGTACTTC
NA,TRBV20-1,TRBJ1-3,NA,CSAFPGQRNTIYF,TGCAGTGCTTTTCCGGGACAACGAAACACCATATATTTT
NA,TRBV2,TRBJ2-3,NA,CASSYAVNTQYF,TGTGCCAGCAGTTACGCAGTAAATACGCAGTATTTT
TRBD1,TRBV7-2,TRBJ1-2,NA,CASSDRDRAIYGYTF,TGTGCCAGCAGCGATCGGGACAGGGCTATTTATGGCTACACCTTC
NA,TRBV7-2,TRBJ1-1,NA,CASSFKRDTEAFF,TGTGCCAGCAGCTTTAAGAGGGACACTGAAGCTTTCTTT
NA,TRBV18,TRBJ1-1,NA,CASSRTFGTEAFF,TGTGCCAGCTCACGCACGTTTGGCACTGAAGCTTTCTTT
NA,TRBV5-5,TRBJ1-1,NA,CASSFKENTEAFF,TGTGCCAGCAGCTTTAAAGAGAACACTGAAGCTTTCTTT
NA,TRBV11-3,TRBJ2-1,NA,CASSLRPGRDEQFF,TGTGCCAGCAGCTTACGCCCAGGAAGGGATGAGCAGTTCTTC
NA,TRBV5-1,TRBJ2-3,few,CASSFRDGDTDTQYF,TGCGCCAGCAGCTTCCGGGACGGAGACACAGATACGCAGTATTTT
TRBD1,TRBV20-1,TRBJ1-2,NA,CSAEYPGQYYGYTF,TGCAGTGCTGAATATCCGGGACAGTACTATGGCTACACCTTC
NA,TRBV7-2,TRBJ2-7,few,CASSVRSGDLYEQYF,TGTGCCAGCAGCGTTCGCTCGGGAGATCTCTACGAGCAGTACTTC
NA,TRBV30,TRBJ1-6,NA,CAWSAGARGSSYNSPLHF,TGTGCCTGGAGCGCAGGGGCGAGGGGGAGCTCCTATAATTCACCCCTCCACTTT
NA,TRBV24-1,TRBJ2-7,NA,CATSDPTGAPYEQYF,TGTGCCACCAGTGACCCCACAGGTGCCCCCTACGAGCAGTACTTC
TRBD2,TRBV6-2/TRBV6-3,TRBJ2-5,few,CASSPQRGRRETQYF,TGTGCCAGCAGCCCACAGCGGGGTCGGAGGGAGACCCAGTACTTC
NA,TRBV7-9,TRBJ1-2,NA,CASSPAGGYTF,TGTGCCAGCAGTCCAGCGGGGGGCTACACCTTC
NA,TRBV20-1,TRBJ1-2,few,CSARVDLGYGYTF,TGCAGTGCCCGGGTCGACCTTGGCTATGGCTACACCTTC
TRBD1,TRBV6-5,TRBJ2-2,few,CASSQQGSATGELFF,TGTGCCAGCAGCCAACAGGGGTCCGCCACCGGGGAGCTGTTTTTT